This is a list of T cell receptor beta chains from one sample in a study of OX40 agonist ivuxolimab in advanced cancers. Only in-frame clones appear in the TCRdb table, and some are missing; sequencing was by immunoSEQ multiplex PCR. Among roughly 48,000 clones listed, 70% to 90% were seen once. Sequenced here: CD4+ or CD8+ T cells sorted from blood, sampled in a trial of the OX40 agonist ivuxolimab. The receptor source for this set is an adult with an advanced solid tumor such as melanoma, head and neck, liver or kidney cancer. Each CDR3 is given with its conserved first and last residue. A D gene is named only where the DNA matches it firmly. Where a row states a size, it is once, few, many or the class of an expanded clone; other rows omit it.

v_gene,abundance,j_gene,d_gene,CDR3nt,CDR3aa
TRBV7-8,NA,TRBJ2-5,NA,TGTGCCAGCAGCTTCGGGGTTGGAGAGACCCAGTACTTC,CASSFGVGETQYF
TRBV15,NA,TRBJ1-5,NA,TGTGCCACCAGTACGGACGTACAGCCCCAGCATTTT,CATSTDVQPQHF
TRBV10-3,NA,TRBJ1-5,TRBD1,TGTGCCATCAGTACCGGGACAGGGACGGATCAGCCCCAGCATTTT,CAISTGTGTDQPQHF
TRBV15,few,TRBJ1-5,NA,TGTGCCACCAGCACGGGAGGACAGTCCAATCAGCCCCAGCATTTT,CATSTGGQSNQPQHF
TRBV29-1,NA,TRBJ2-3,NA,TGCAGCGTTGGGAGCGGGTCCCCAGATACGCAGTATTTT,CSVGSGSPDTQYF
TRBV30,NA,TRBJ2-1,NA,TGTGCCTGGAGTATTACAGGGTACAATGAGCAGTTCTTC,CAWSITGYNEQFF
TRBV15,NA,TRBJ2-5,TRBD2,TGTGCCACCAGCAGAGATCCTGCGGGAGCGGGAGAGACCCAGTACTTC,CATSRDPAGAGETQYF
TRBV5-6,NA,TRBJ1-4,NA,TGTGCCAGCAGCTTGGCCGGGGTAACCCGGGAAAAACTGTTTTTT,CASSLAGVTREKLFF
TRBV2,NA,TRBJ1-5,TRBD1,TGTGCCAGCAGTAACGACGCCGGGACAGGGTTGTGGCAGCCCCAGCATTTT,CASSNDAGTGLWQPQHF
TRBV11-2,NA,TRBJ2-7,NA,TGTGCCAGCAGCTTTCAGGGGGGAAACTACGAGCAGTACTTC,CASSFQGGNYEQYF
TRBV28,NA,TRBJ1-2,NA,TGTGCCAGCAGTTTATCGGGGGTCCCTGGCTACACCTTC,CASSLSGVPGYTF
TRBV25-1,NA,TRBJ2-5,NA,TGTGCCAGCAGTGCAGGACAGCTGCTGGGGGAGACCCAGTACTTC,CASSAGQLLGETQYF
TRBV19,NA,TRBJ1-5,NA,TGTGCCAGTAGTACCCACCTCCGCGGGGGTTACGATCAGCCCCAGCATTTT,CASSTHLRGGYDQPQHF
TRBV6-1,NA,TRBJ2-3,NA,TGTGCCAGCAGTGAAGATGGATTCGGGGATACGCAGTATTTT,CASSEDGFGDTQYF
TRBV4-1,NA,TRBJ1-3,TRBD1,TGCGCCAGCAGCCAAATTGTATCGCGACGACAGGGCCCCTCTGGAAACACCATATATTTT,CASSQIVSRRQGPSGNTIYF
TRBV5-5,NA,TRBJ2-1,NA,TGTGCCAGCAGCTGGCCCGGGGCCGTCAATGAGCAGTTCTTC,CASSWPGAVNEQFF
TRBV6-5,once,TRBJ2-3,NA,TGTGCCAGCAGTGAACAGCCTAGCACAGATACGCAGTATTTT,CASSEQPSTDTQYF
TRBV7-9,NA,TRBJ2-3,NA,TGTGCCAGCAGCCGAGGGCCCTCTAGCACAGATACGCAGTATTTT,CASSRGPSSTDTQYF
TRBV6-4,NA,TRBJ1-2,TRBD1,TGTGCCAGCAGTGACTCACCTGGACAGGGGACCCTCTATGGCTACACCTTC,CASSDSPGQGTLYGYTF
TRBV30,NA,TRBJ1-6,TRBD1,TGTGCCTGGAAGGTTTGGACAGGCAATAATTCACCCCTCCACTTT,CAWKVWTGNNSPLHF
TRBV11-2,once,TRBJ1-2,NA,TGTGCCAGCAGCTTAAATGCCCGGGGAGGCGGCTACACCTTC,CASSLNARGGGYTF
TRBV5-5,NA,TRBJ2-1,TRBD2,TGTGCCAGCAGCTTGGTATCGACTAGCGGAGACTACAATGAGCAGTTCTTC,CASSLVSTSGDYNEQFF
TRBV20-1,NA,TRBJ2-7,NA,TGCAGTGCTAAGGGCTCCTACGAGCAGTACTTC,CSAKGSYEQYF
TRBV4-1,few,TRBJ2-5,TRBD1,TGCGCCAGCAGCACCCGGGACAGGGAAGAGACCCAGTACTTC,CASSTRDREETQYF
TRBV14,once,TRBJ2-3,TRBD1,TGTGCCAGCAGCAGGAAACAGGGGGCATTAGATACGCAGTATTTT,CASSRKQGALDTQYF
TRBV4-1,NA,TRBJ2-3,TRBD1,TGCGCCAGCAGCCGCCAGGACAGGGACCGAGATACGCAGTATTTT,CASSRQDRDRDTQYF
TRBV7-3,NA,TRBJ2-5,TRBD2,TGTGCCAGCAGCTTAGCGGGAGTCCGAAAAGAGACCCAGTACTTC,CASSLAGVRKETQYF
TRBV7-8,NA,TRBJ1-2,NA,TGTGCCAGCAGCTTTGAGGCTGACTCTAGCTACACCTTC,CASSFEADSSYTF
TRBV6-1,NA,TRBJ1-2,NA,TGTGCCAGCAGTCCCCGACGGGGAGCTAACTATGGCTACACCTTC,CASSPRRGANYGYTF
TRBV7-9,NA,TRBJ2-5,NA,TGTGCCAGCAGTTCAGAGGGGGGCGCCGCCCCTTACTTC,CASSSEGGAAPYF
TRBV18,NA,TRBJ2-2,NA,TGTGCCAGCTCACCACCGCGGACCACCGGGGAGCTGTTTTTT,CASSPPRTTGELFF
TRBV7-2,NA,TRBJ2-7,NA,TGTGCCAGCAGCCGGCTCGCGAGACAGAGCTACGAGCAGTACTTC,CASSRLARQSYEQYF
TRBV19,NA,TRBJ1-5,NA,TGTGCCAGTAGTACACGGGGGGTTTCAGGCAATCAGCCCCAGCATTTT,CASSTRGVSGNQPQHF
TRBV7-6,few,TRBJ2-1,NA,TGTGCCAGCAGCTTAGCTCAGGTCCCGTTGGATGAGCAGTTCTTC,CASSLAQVPLDEQFF
TRBV28,NA,TRBJ1-6,NA,TGTGCCAGCAGTTCCTACAGCTATTCACCCCTCCACTTT,CASSSYSYSPLHF
TRBV9,NA,TRBJ2-7,TRBD2,TGTGCCAGCAGCCCAAATAGCGGGAGACTTTACGAGCAGTACTTC,CASSPNSGRLYEQYF
TRBV5-5,NA,TRBJ2-5,TRBD2,TGTGCCAGCACTTTTCCGGGACTAGCAGAGACCCAGTACTTC,CASTFPGLAETQYF
TRBV6-5,NA,TRBJ1-3,NA,TGTGCCAGCAGACCTCAAGGGAACACCATATATTTT,CASRPQGNTIYF
TRBV19,few,TRBJ2-2,TRBD1,TGTGCCAGTAGTATCGGGGACAGGGGGCGCCACGGGGAGCTGTTTTTT,CASSIGDRGRHGELFF
TRBV9,NA,TRBJ2-3,TRBD1,TGTGCCAGCAGCGTTGGTGGGACAGACACAGATACGCAGTATTTT,CASSVGGTDTDTQYF
TRBV5-4,NA,TRBJ2-7,TRBD1,TGTGCCAGCAGCCCCGGACAGGGGGATGTTAACGAGCAGTACTTC,CASSPGQGDVNEQYF
TRBV28,NA,TRBJ1-2,NA,TGTGCCAGCACCTCCCTCAAGGGGGGCTGCACCTTC,CASTSLKGGCTF
TRBV9,NA,TRBJ2-7,NA,TGTGCCAGCAGCCGCCAGGGGGGAGGCATCTACGAGCAGTACTTC,CASSRQGGGIYEQYF
TRBV29-1,NA,TRBJ2-7,NA,TGCAGCCTCGGGGGCGAGCAGTACTTC,CSLGGEQYF
TRBV5-3,NA,TRBJ2-4,NA,TGTGCCAGAAGCCCGACGCCCCAGGGTAGGGAACAAAACATTCAGTACTTC,CARSPTPQGREQNIQYF
TRBV6-5,NA,TRBJ2-7,TRBD2,TGTGCCAGCAGCCAGCAGCGGGAGCATGCCGAGCAGTACTTC,CASSQQREHAEQYF
TRBV2,NA,TRBJ2-1,TRBD2,TGTGCCTTTTCCGGGACTAGCGGGGGAGATGAGCAGTTCTTC,CAFSGTSGGDEQFF
TRBV9,NA,TRBJ2-2,TRBD2,TGTGCCAGCAGCGTAGGCGGGACTAGGGGTACCGGGGAGCTGTTTTTT,CASSVGGTRGTGELFF
TRBV5-1,NA,TRBJ2-1,TRBD2,TGCGCCAGCACCTCGGGGACTAGCGGGAAGCAGTTCTTC,CASTSGTSGKQFF
TRBV7-6,NA,TRBJ2-1,NA,TGTGCCAGCAGCCCCAGGACAAGCGGTTCCTACAATGAGCAGTTCTTC,CASSPRTSGSYNEQFF
TRBV5-1,NA,TRBJ2-5,NA,TGCGCCAGCAGCTTGGAAGCCGAAGAGACCCAGTACTTC,CASSLEAEETQYF
TRBV5-1,NA,TRBJ2-2,NA,TGCGCCAGCAGCTTAAGCACCCTCGGCGGGGAGCTGTTTTTT,CASSLSTLGGELFF
TRBV5-6,NA,TRBJ1-3,NA,TGTGCCAGCAGCTTCTGCAGTGGAAACACCATATATTTT,CASSFCSGNTIYF